This T cell receptor (beta chain) was identified in a study of cytomegalovirus exposure and HLA in healthy donors. On the study more broadly: There were 85 million or so unique TCRs (from HLA-typed donors) in an early data release.

PCR employed 60 Vbeta and 13 Jbeta primers. The assay was immunoSEQ multiplex PCR, and TCRdb's table has in-frame clones only and misses some. The repertoire shows 200,000 or so clones; the top ten hold 1.1%. Note on this clone: Its target is unknown.

Germline lookup yields CDR1 MGHDK and CDR2 SYGVNS. V gave up 8 bases and J gave up 9 bases; unmatched junction bases: 23. The CDR3 is 18 amino acids. Study observations and caveats: No immune exposure information besides CMV serostatus was available. Reports indicate that TCR beta sequences accurately predicted the HLA-A and HLA-B alleles of most subjects. Cytomegalovirus-associated status was assigned to approximately 160 TCR beta chains.

V and J are TRBV25-1 and TRBJ2-1; 9 bases fit TRBD2. Sequences were obtained from PBMCs. This receptor was obtained from a girl aged 2 to 9 in good health and CMV-seropositive. CDR3 DNA sequence: TGTGCCAGCGGACGGCCCCCCACGGCGGGAGGGCTAGAGGGTGAGCAGTTCTTC. Translating gives CASGRPPTAGGLEGEQFF.